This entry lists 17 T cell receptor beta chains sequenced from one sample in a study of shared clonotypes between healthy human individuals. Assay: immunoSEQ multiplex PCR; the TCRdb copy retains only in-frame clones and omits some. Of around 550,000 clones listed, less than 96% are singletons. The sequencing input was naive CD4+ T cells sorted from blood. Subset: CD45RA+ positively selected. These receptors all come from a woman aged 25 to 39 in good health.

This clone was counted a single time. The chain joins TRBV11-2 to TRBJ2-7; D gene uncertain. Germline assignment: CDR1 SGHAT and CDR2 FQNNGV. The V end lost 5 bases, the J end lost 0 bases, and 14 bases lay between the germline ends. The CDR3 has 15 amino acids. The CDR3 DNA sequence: TGTGCCAGCAGCGCACCGCGGCGCAACTCCTACGAGCAGTACTTC. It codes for CASSAPRRNSYEQYF.

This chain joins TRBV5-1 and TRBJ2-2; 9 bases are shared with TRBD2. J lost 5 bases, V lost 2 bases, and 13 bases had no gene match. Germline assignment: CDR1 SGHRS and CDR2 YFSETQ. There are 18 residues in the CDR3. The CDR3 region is CASSLMGRGLASTGELFF. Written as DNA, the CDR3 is TGCGCCAGCAGCTTAATGGGACGAGGACTAGCGAGTACCGGGGAGCTGTTTTTT. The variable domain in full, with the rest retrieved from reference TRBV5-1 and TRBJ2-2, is KAGVTQTPRYLIKTRGQQVTLSCSPISGHRSVSWYQQTPGQGLQFLFEYFSETQRNKGNFPGRFSGRQFSNSRSEMNVSTLELGDSALYLCASSLMGRGLASTGELFFGEGSRLTVL.

In nucleotides, the CDR3 is TGTGCCAGCAGACTCGGACTAGCGGGATCCGGGGAGCTGTTTTTT. Encoded protein: CASRLGLAGSGELFF. This chain connects TRBV28 to TRBJ2-2; 12 bases align to TRBD2. Germline V gives CDR1 MDHEN, CDR2 SYDVKM. CDR3 size: 15 residues. With 6 bases clipped from V and 6 bases from J, the junction kept 5 bases outside the gene matches.

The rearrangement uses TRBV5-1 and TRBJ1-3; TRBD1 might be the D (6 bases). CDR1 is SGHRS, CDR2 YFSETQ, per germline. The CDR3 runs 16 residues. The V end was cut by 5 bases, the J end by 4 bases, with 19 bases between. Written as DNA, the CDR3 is TGCGCCAGCAGTTCTACCACCGGACAGAAGGGAAACACCATATATTTT. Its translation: CASSSTTGQKGNTIYF.

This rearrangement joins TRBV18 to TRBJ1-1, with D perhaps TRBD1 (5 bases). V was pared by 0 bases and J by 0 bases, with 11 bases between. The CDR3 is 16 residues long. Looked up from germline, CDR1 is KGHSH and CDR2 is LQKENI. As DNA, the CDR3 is TGTGCCAGCTCACCACCGGGGGGAGCTTTGAACACTGAAGCTTTCTTT. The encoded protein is CASSPPGGALNTEAFF.

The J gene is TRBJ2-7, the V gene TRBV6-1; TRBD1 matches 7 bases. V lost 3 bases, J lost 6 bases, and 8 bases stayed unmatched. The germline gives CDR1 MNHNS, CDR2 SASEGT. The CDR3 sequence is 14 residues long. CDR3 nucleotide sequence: TGTGCCAGCAGTGACACCGGGACAGAGTCCGAGCAGTACTTC. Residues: CASSDTGTESEQYF.

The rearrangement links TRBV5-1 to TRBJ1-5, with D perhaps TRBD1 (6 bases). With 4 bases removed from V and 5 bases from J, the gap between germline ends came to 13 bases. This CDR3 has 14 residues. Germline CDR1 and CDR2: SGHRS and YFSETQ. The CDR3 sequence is CASSQGTKDQPQHF. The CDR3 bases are TGCGCCAGCAGCCAGGGGACAAAAGATCAGCCCCAGCATTTT. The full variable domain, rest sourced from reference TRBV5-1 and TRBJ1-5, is KAGVTQTPRYLIKTRGQQVTLSCSPISGHRSVSWYQQTPGQGLQFLFEYFSETQRNKGNFPGRFSGRQFSNSRSEMNVSTLELGDSALYLCASSQGTKDQPQHFGDGTRLSIL.

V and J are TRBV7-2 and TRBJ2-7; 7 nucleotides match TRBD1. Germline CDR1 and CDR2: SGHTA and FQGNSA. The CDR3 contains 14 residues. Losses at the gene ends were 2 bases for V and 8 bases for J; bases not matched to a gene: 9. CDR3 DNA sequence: TGTGCCAGCAGCTTAAACGAGGGGGCGGCGAAGCAGTACTTC. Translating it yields CASSLNEGAAKQYF.

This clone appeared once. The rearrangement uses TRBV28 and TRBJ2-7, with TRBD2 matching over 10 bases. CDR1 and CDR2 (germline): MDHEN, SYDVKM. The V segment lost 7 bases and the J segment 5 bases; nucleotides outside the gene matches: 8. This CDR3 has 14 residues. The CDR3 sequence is CASNNSGRLHEQYF. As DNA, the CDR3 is TGTGCCAGCAACAATAGCGGGAGGCTTCACGAGCAGTACTTC.

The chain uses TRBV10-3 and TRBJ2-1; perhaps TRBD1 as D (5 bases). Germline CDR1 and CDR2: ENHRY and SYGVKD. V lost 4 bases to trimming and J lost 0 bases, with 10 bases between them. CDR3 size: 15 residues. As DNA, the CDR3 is TGTGCCATCAGTGGGGGCACAAGCTCCTACAATGAGCAGTTCTTC. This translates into CAISGGTSSYNEQFF.

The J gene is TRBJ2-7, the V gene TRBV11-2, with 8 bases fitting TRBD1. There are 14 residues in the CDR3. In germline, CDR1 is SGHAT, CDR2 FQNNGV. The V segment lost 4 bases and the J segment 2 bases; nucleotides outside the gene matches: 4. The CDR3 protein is CASSSPTGAYEQYF. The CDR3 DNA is TGTGCCAGCAGCTCACCGACAGGGGCCTACGAGCAGTACTTC.

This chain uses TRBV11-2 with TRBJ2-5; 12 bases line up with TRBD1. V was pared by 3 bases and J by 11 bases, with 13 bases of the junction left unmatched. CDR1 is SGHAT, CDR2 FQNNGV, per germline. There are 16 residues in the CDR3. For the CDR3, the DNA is TGTGCCAGCAGCTTTCCCCGGGGACAGGGGGCTCGAGAGCAGTACTTC. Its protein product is CASSFPRGQGAREQYF.

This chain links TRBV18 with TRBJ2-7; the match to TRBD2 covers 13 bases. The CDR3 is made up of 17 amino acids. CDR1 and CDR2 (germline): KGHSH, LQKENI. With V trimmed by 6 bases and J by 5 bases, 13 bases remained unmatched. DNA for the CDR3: TGTGCCAGCTCGGCCGGGACTAGCGGGATGCTTGGAAACGAGCAGTACTTC. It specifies CASSAGTSGMLGNEQYF.

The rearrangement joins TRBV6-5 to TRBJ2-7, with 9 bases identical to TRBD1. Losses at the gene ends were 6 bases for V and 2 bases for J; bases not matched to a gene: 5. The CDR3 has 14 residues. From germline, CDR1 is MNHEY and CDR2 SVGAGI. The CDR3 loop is CASRGTGGPYEQYF. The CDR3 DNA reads TGTGCCAGCAGGGGCACAGGGGGCCCCTACGAGCAGTACTTC.

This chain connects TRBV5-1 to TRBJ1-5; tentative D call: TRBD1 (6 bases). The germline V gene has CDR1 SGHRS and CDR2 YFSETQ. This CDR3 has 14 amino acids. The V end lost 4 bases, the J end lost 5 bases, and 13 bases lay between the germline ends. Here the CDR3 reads CASSTGTSDQPQHF. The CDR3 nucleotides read TGCGCCAGCAGCACCGGGACATCGGATCAGCCCCAGCATTTT.

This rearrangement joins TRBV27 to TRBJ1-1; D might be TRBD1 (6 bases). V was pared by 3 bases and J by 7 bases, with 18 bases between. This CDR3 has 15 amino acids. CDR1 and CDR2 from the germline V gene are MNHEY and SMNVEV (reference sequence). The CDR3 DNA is TGTGCCAGCAGTTTGACACGGGGGGCGCAGGATGAAGCTTTCTTT. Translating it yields CASSLTRGAQDEAFF.

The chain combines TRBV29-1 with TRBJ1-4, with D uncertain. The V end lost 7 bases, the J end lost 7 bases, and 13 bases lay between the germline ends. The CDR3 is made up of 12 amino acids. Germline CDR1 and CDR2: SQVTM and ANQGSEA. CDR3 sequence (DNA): TGCAGCGCTGCGACCGATACTGAAAAACTGTTTTTT. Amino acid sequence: CSAATDTEKLFF.